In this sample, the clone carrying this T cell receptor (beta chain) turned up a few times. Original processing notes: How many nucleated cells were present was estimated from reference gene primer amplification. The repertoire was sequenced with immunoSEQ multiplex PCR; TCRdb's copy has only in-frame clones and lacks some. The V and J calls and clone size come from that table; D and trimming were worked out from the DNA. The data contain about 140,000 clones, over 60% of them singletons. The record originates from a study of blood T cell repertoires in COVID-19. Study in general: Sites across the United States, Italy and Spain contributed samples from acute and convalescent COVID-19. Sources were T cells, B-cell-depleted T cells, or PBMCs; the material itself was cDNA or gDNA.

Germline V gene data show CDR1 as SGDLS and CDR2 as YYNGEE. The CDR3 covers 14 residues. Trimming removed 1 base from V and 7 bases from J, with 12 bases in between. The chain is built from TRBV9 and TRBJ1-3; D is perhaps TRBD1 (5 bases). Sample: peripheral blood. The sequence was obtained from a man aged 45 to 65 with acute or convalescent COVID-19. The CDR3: CASSVTSEGNTIYF. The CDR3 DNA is TGTGCCAGCAGCGTAACCTCGGAGGGGAACACCATATATTTT.